The following is a T cell receptor beta chain sequence with its context. This clone was seen a single time. The target of this receptor is not known. Within one base of it there is no much larger clone, and no base qualities were kept. This specimen comes from a study of cytomegalovirus exposure and HLA in healthy donors (dated by TCRdb to 2016 to 2017). For context, the study as a whole: In an earlier analysis of 587 of the donors, under 300 Gb of sequence data and 90 million to 120 million unique TCR beta sequences from roughly 200 million T cells were reported. Of the 350 to 450 genotyped donors, 65% to 90% were placed in the genetic ancestry cluster associated with self-reported Caucasian donors. Among about 400 genotyped donors of the cohort, an average of approximately 200,000 unique TCR beta nucleotide sequences was sequenced per donor, of which roughly 17% were non-productive. Alongside the repertoire data, information on donor age, sex, ethnicity and CMV serostatus was compiled. The aim of the study was to test whether cataloging public T cell receptors could identify signatures of past pathogen exposure. Typing coverage differed by locus: A, B, C, DRB1 and DQB1 were typed in roughly 629-630 donors, DQA1 in approximately 520, DPA1 in around 580, and DPB1 in around 440. An early release covering 550 to 700 HLA-typed donors comprised around 300 gigabases of sequencing data and 85 million or so unique TCR sequences. The study combined high-throughput TCR immunosequencing, statistical association of individual TCRs with disease status, and machine learning to predict cytomegalovirus infection status. A later analysis re-analyzed previously published TCR beta repertoires from 660 or so donors and added high-resolution HLA genotyping to study TCR occurrence patterns. All discovery cohort repertoires had been generated on a single sequencing platform. Class I and class II HLA loci were covered by the typing at four-digit resolution. Genome-wide SNP genotypes for about 60% of the roughly 670 donors were used in a later genetic analysis, which treated that subset as a discovery cohort. Roughly five DR-DQ haplotypes were handled as single units for association and clustering, since linkage in the cohort was strong. An earlier analysis of 587 of the donors applied high-throughput TCR beta sequencing to assess whether each TCR beta V gene segment acted as functional or pseudogenic. The study profiled the T cell repertoires of around 700 subjects by immunosequencing and related them to cytomegalovirus serostatus. Besides the first cohort of roughly 660 subjects, a separate validation cohort made up of over 95 different subjects was used. Rather than using new phenotypic data, the later analysis identified candidate immune exposures from TCR beta sequences and from how often those sequences occurred across donors. Here is what the overall study found, with its caveats: A further reported finding was that TCR beta sequences accurately predicted the HLA-A and HLA-B alleles for most subjects in the first cohort. CMV serostatus was the only immune exposure information available for the cohort. According to a later analysis, TCR association rates differed among HLA loci, with DRB1 alleles showing the most associated TCRs and HLA-C alleles showing the fewest. Linkage disequilibrium might explain the correlated functional status among segregating V segments, but an unknown experimental factor could not be ruled out. In this cohort, only TCR beta chains were sequenced, and detectable features were limited by the absence of alpha or paired-chain data. At a false discovery rate of 0.05, a later analysis linked under 20,000 TCR beta sequences to specific HLA alleles. Across donors, most TCR sequences were observed very rarely, whereas some public TCRs were present in many individuals. A later genetic analysis associated a missense DCLRE1C variant with V-gene and J-gene trimming of TCR beta chains, and an independent cohort replicated the association. Because HLA typing was unavailable for some donors at each locus, only the typed subset was used in association tests. Presence/absence analyses assumed roughly uniform sequencing depth across donors, an assumption that may not hold. According to the authors, the approach could potentially be generalized to other disease states and immunological phenotypes. Most CMV-associated TCR beta chains appeared to be HLA-restricted in a later analysis, and the HLA associations seemed to be driven largely by CMV exposure. The study gave a list of under 200 TCR beta chains associated with cytomegalovirus. Some IMGT-functional V segments, including TRBV6-2 and TRBV6-3, could not be told apart with the 87-base-pair reads, so those segments were excluded. Several of the top co-occurrence clusters appeared to be linked to parvovirus B19, influenza, CMV and Epstein-Barr virus, according to a later analysis. Because counts were too low, about 18 rarely observed V segments, including chromosome 9 orphons, were excluded from the earlier analysis of fewer than 650 of the donors. In a later analysis, HLA-associated TCR beta chains showed more clonal expansion and lower generation probabilities than non-associated chains that were equally common. A cluster of highly shared sequence variants was judged likely to be a technical artifact of the sequencing pipeline. In an earlier analysis of fewer than 750 of the donors, most TCR beta V segments were observed in productive rearrangements about 90% or about 30% of the time, broadly matching IMGT annotations. According to a later genetic analysis, donors in an Asian-associated ancestry cluster had fewer N-insertions in productive TCRs than the approximately 630-donor mean. Assigning TCR associations to individual alleles was difficult when HLA alleles, especially DR and DQ, strongly co-occurred. A few of the identified cytomegalovirus-associated TCR beta chains were confirmed in vitro to be specific for cytomegalovirus antigens. In both the original and validation cohorts, the classifier was reported to diagnose cytomegalovirus status with high specificity and sensitivity.

Libraries were made using the immunoSEQ multiplex PCR assay. For the multiplex PCR, a mixture combining 60 forward primers for TCR Vbeta segments and 13 reverse primers for TCR Jbeta segments was used. The CDR3 region of rearranged TCR beta genes was amplified from genomic DNA by a multiplex PCR assay. Amplified TCR beta libraries were sequenced as 87-base-pair reads on the Illumina HiSeq System. Concerning the study's data processing: A later analysis tallied 75 million to 85 million unique TCR beta chains across the 666 repertoires, and approximately 9.9 million of those chains were shared by two or more donors. Raw reads were error-corrected and collapsed into unique sequences with a nearest-neighbor algorithm that merged closely related sequences to remove PCR and sequencing errors. CDR3 sequences were aligned to IMGT reference sequences to assign V, D and J gene segments. For a sequence to be retained, a match of at least six nucleotides to both a V gene segment and a J gene segment was required. Rearrangements were classified as productive when the CDR3 lacked stop codons and remained in frame with V and J, and all other rearrangements were classified as non-productive. CDR3 was defined by IMGT convention, running from the second conserved V-encoded cysteine to the conserved J-encoded phenylalanine. In an earlier analysis of roughly 610 of the donors, sequences lacking an unambiguous match to a single V gene segment were excluded. In an earlier analysis of 587 of the donors, V segments were called functional above 56.7% productive rearrangements and were called segregating when the between-donor standard deviation exceeded 5%. A statistical classification framework was built to diagnose cytomegalovirus status from the catalog of TCR beta chain sequences. In a later analysis, V and J genes were assigned by comparing TCR nucleotide sequences against IMGT/GENE-DB human TR gene sequences. Using the TCRdist pipeline, a later analysis assigned CDR3 sequences along with most-parsimonious VDJ recombination scenarios. In a later analysis, each TCR beta chain was defined by its CDR3 amino acid sequence together with its V-gene family, and reads without a unique V-gene family were excluded. To address suspected cross-contamination and a sequencing artifact, a later analysis removed around 590 highly shared, low-generation-probability nucleotide sequences. For each public chain, a later analysis derived a clonal expansion index from normalized ranks of inferred template counts within each repertoire. A later analysis computed generation probabilities with a VDJ recombination model fitted to out-of-frame rearrangements, and checked the results against IGoR. A later analysis scored TCR-TCR, TCR-HLA and TCR-CMV co-occurrence with hypergeometric tests, applying a repertoire-size bias correction to TCR pairs. In a later analysis, false discovery rates were estimated by permuting HLA or CMV assignments 20 times. In a later analysis, co-occurring TCRs were grouped using DBSCAN, and TCRdist sequence similarity was added for clustering within HLA-allele-positive subsets. Repertoires with fewer than 30,000 or more than 120,000 public chains, plus five repertoires with anomalous nucleotide sharing, were excluded from co-occurrence clustering. Here the immuneACCESS table is served through TCRdb, limited to in-frame sequences with V and J called. Missing clones are a known gap in these copies; in checked studies unresolved V genes cover under half, and the rest lacks a known reason. V, J and clone size are those of that table, while D and trimming were read from the DNA. The sample records 120,000 or so clones, about three quarters of which are singletons. Roughly 6% of the sample rests with the top ten.

Inclusive of the bounding cysteine and phenylalanine, the CDR3 is 16 residues long. The DNA shown is the 48-base CDR3, in frame from base 1. CDR1 and CDR2, looked up from the germline V gene, are LGHNA and YNFKEQ. V is pruned by 1 base and J by 1 base, leaving 3 bases of the junction without a gene match. The cohort comprised 670 or so healthy bone marrow donors. All cohort members were sampled while nominally healthy, although unrecorded immune exposures were likely present. The donor tested CMV seronegative, placing the donor among the roughly 350 seronegative members of the cohort. A peripheral blood sample was collected from each donor, and TCR beta sequencing was performed on peripheral blood mononuclear cells. Genomic DNA was extracted from the blood cell samples with the Qiagen DNeasy Blood Extraction Kit.

In this chain, TRBV4-2 is recombined with TRBJ2-2; 7 central bases correspond to TRBD1. Sequenced: PBMCs. This clonotype was obtained from a woman aged 40 to 50 in good health and CMV-seronegative. The sequenced DNA: TGTGCCAGCAGCCAAGCAGGGACAGAGAACACCGGGGAGCTGTTTTTT. Its amino acids are CASSQAGTENTGELFF.